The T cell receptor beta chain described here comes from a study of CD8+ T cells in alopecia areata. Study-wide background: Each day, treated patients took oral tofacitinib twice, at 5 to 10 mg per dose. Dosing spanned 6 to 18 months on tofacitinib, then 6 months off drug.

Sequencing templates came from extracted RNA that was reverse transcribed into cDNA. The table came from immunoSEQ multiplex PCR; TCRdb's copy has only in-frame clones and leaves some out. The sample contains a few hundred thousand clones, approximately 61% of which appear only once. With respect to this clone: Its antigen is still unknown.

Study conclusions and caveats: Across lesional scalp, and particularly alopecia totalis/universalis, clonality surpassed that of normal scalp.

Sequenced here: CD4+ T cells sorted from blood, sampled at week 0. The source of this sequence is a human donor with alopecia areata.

This chain's CDR3 is CASSVEGTPRGEQYF. CDR3 nucleotide sequence: TGTGCCAGCAGCGTAGAGGGGACACCGAGGGGCGAGCAGTACTTC. The J gene is TRBJ2-7, the V gene TRBV9, with a possible D match to TRBD1 (6 bases). V lost 0 bases and J lost 6, with 16 bases in between. The CDR3 spans 15 residues. Germline assignment: CDR1 SGDLS and CDR2 YYNGEE.